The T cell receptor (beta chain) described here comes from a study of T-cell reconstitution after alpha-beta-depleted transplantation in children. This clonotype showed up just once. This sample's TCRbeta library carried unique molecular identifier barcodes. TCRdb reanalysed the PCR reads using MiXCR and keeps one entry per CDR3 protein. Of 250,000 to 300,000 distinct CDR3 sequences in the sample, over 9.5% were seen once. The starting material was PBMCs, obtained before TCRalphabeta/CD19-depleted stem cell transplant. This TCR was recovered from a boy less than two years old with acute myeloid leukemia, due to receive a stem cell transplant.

Here the CDR3 reads CASTRASQGGPETQYF. CDR3 bases: TGTGCCAGCACTAGAGCCTCCCAGGGGGGGCCAGAGACCCAGTACTTC. The chain combines TRBV2 with TRBJ2-5, with D perhaps TRBD1 or TRBD2 (7 bases each). Trimming took 7 bases from V and 4 from J, leaving 22 bases between them. The V gene's germline CDR1 is SNHLY and CDR2 FYNNEI. CDR3 size: 16 residues.